This section outlines one TCR beta chain sequence together with its context. Its antigen is currently unknown. The method was immunoSEQ multiplex PCR; TCRdb's version includes in-frame clones alone and lacks a portion of them. The data show about 2.1 million clones, with just over 90% seen just once and approximately 1.7% held by the top ten. Positive CCR7 selection of CD45RO-negative cells yielded the naive CD8 cells, and terminally differentiated effector memory CD45RA+ cells were excluded. The data derive from a study of shared clonotypes between healthy human individuals. Notes on the study in general: What limited the represented genetic and exposure-history diversity was the small number of donors.

Trimming removed 1 base from V and 6 bases from J, with 13 bases in between. The CDR3 is 15 amino acids. CDR1 is SGHVS, CDR2 FQNEAQ, per germline. The sequence derives from a man between 18 and 35 years old in good health. Some clones in this sample may be carry-over from other donors' samples. The sequenced material came from naive CD8+ T cells from PBMCs. The genes are TRBV7-8 and TRBJ2-1; D possibly corresponds to TRBD1 (6 bases). In nucleotides, the CDR3 is TGTGCCAGCAGCTTAGTGGGGGCTTCGGGCAATGAGCAGTTCTTC. It yields the protein CASSLVGASGNEQFF.